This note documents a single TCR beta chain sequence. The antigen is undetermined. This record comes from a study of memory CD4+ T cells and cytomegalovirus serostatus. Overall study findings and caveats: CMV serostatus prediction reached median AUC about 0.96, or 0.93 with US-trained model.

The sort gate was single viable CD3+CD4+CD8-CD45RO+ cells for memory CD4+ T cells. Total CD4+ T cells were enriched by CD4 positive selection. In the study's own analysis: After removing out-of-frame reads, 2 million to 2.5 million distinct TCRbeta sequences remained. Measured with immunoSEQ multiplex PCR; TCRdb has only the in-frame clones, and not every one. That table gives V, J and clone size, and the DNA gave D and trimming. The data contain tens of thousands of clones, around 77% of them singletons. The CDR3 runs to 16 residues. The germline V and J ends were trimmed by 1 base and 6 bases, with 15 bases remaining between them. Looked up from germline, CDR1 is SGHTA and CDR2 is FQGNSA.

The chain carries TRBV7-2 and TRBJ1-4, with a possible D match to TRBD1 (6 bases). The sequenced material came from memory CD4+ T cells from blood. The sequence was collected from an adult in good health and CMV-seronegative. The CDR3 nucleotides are TGTGCCAGCAGCTTAGTCGCACCCAGGGGCGATGAAAAACTGTTTTTT. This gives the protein CASSLVAPRGDEKLFF.